This T cell receptor beta chain is drawn from a study of tumor and adjacent non-tumor tissue in lung cancer. The library came from three nested PCR rounds adapted from ARM-PCR protocols. TCRdb itself ran the multiplex PCR reads through MiXCR, one entry per CDR3 protein. The repertoire consists of approximately 100,000 distinct CDR3 sequences, with more than 55% occurring once and the leading ten covering around 19%. V dropped 3 bases and J dropped 7; count of bases not matched to a gene: 7. The CDR3 runs to 15 residues. No cell sorting was done before RNA was extracted from the tissue. Distant lung tissue was collected more than 3 cm away from the tumor edge. This clonotype was counted many times.

The chain links TRBV12-3 or TRBV12-4 to TRBJ2-1; the match to TRBD2 covers 9 bases. Sequences were obtained from distant non-tumor lung tissue. The receptor's source is a young man with non-small cell lung cancer. The DNA for the CDR3 is TGTGCCAGCAGTTTTGCGGGGGGGCCGGGGAATGAGCAGTTCTTC. This sequence encodes CASSFAGGPGNEQFF.